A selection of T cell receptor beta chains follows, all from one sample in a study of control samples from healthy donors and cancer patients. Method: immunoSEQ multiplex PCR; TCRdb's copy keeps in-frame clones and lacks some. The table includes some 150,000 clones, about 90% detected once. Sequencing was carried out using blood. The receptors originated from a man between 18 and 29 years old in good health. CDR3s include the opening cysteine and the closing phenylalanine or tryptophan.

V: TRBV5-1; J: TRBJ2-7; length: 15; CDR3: CASSLGGTGEYEQYF
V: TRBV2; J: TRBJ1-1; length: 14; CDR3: CASSEGTGNTEAFF
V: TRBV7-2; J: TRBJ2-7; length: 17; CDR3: CASTRRAGTGNLHEQYF
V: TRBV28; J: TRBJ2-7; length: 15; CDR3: CASMQILATTYEQYF
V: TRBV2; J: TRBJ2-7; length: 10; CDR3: CASSTYEQYF
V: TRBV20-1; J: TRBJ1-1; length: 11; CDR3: CSANTGTEAFF
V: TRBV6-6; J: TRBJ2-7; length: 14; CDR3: CASSLSGGVFEQYF
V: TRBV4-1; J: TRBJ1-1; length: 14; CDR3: CASSQVEGAAEAFF
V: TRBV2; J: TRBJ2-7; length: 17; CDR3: CASRPNKLAGTSYEQYF
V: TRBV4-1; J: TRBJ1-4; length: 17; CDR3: CASSPGTGAGVPEKLFF
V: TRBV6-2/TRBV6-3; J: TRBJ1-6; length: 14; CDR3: CASSFNGVNSPLHF
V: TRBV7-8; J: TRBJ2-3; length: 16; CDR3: CASSLAPGGGTDTQYF